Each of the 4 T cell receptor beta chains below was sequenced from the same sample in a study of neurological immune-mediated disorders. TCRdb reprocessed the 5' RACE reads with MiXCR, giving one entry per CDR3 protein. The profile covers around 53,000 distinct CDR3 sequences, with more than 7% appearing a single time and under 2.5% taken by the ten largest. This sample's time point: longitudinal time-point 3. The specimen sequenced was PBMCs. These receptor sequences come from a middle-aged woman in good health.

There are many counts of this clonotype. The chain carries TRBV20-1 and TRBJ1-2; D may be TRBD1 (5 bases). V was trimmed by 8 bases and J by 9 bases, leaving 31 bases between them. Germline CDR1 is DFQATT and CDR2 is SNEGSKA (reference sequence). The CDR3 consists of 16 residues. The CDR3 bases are TGCAGTCAACGCAGAACGTATCCGGGGCGGGGAAGGCGCTACACCTTC. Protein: CSQRRTYPGRGRRYTF.

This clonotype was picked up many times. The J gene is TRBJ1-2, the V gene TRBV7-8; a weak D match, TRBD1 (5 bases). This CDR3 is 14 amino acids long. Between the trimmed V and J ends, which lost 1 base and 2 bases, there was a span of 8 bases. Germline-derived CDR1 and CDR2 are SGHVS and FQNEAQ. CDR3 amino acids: CASSLVRQNYGYTF. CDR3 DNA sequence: TGTGCCAGCAGCTTAGTCCGACAGAACTATGGCTACACCTTC.

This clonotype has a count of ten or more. The CDR3 DNA is TGTGCCAGCAGCCAAGATCCCAAGCGGGGGGGCGGAGATACGCAGTATTTT. As protein: CASSQDPKRGGGDTQYF. V and J are TRBV14 and TRBJ2-3, with TRBD2 matching 10 bases. Losses at the gene ends were 0 bases for V and 5 bases for J; bases not matched to a gene: 8. Germline CDR1 reads SGHDN; CDR2 reads FVKESK. The CDR3 is 17 amino acids.

CDR3 loop: CASGRPGGNTIYF. CDR3 in DNA: TGTGCCAGTGGGCGGCCAGGCGGAAACACCATATATTTT. The gene calls are TRBV19 and TRBJ1-3; no clear D gene. The ends were cut back, 8 bases at V and 4 bases at J, with 12 bases in the middle. The CDR3 loop spans 13 amino acids. Germline CDR1 and CDR2: LNHDA and SQIVND (reference sequence).